A single sample gave rise to the 9 T cell receptor beta chains below, sequenced in a study of blood T cell repertoires in COVID-19. Libraries were prepared by immunoSEQ multiplex PCR; TCRdb keeps only in-frame clonotypes and omits some of them. The data show about 120,000 clones, with 65% to 80% seen just once and over 6% held by the top ten. The sample was peripheral blood. The receptors were gathered from a woman in her sixties or seventies with acute or convalescent COVID-19.

The V and J genes are TRBV7-3 and TRBJ1-2; maybe TRBD1 (6 bases). This CDR3 spans 14 amino acids. In germline, CDR1 is SGHTA, CDR2 FQGTGA. Between the trimmed V and J ends, which lost 4 bases and 7 bases, there was a span of 16 bases. The CDR3 spells CASSSLGGGSGYTF. The CDR3 DNA reads TGTGCCAGCAGCTCCCTGGGGGGGGGCTCTGGCTACACCTTC.

This clone was observed many times. This chain uses TRBV7-2 with TRBJ2-5; weak D call: TRBD1 (6 bases). The V and J ends lost 3 bases and 2 bases respectively, with 7 bases between them. Germline V gene sequence: CDR1 SGHTA, CDR2 FQGNSA. The length of the CDR3 is 13 residues. The CDR3 protein is CASSFGQQETQYF. The CDR3, as DNA: TGTGCCAGCAGCTTTGGACAGCAAGAGACCCAGTACTTC.

The chain is built from TRBV7-9 and TRBJ1-2; D unclear. Germline V CDR1 and CDR2: SEHNR, FQNEAQ (reference sequence). V was shortened by 6 bases and J by 6 bases, with 20 bases between the two germline ends. There are 15 residues in the CDR3. CDR3 coding DNA: TGTGCCAGCAGATCCCCTGGGTTCGGCGGAGATGGCTACACCTTC. Its protein product is CASRSPGFGGDGYTF.

This clone was seen more than once but under ten times. The chain carries TRBV7-6 and TRBJ1-5; perhaps TRBD1 as D (5 bases). This CDR3 is 15 amino acids long. Germline V gives CDR1 SGHVS, CDR2 FNYEAQ. V lost 5 bases and J lost 3, with 14 bases in between. CDR3 sequence: CASSPEAGFNQPQHF. The CDR3 nucleotides are TGTGCCAGCAGCCCCGAGGCAGGGTTCAATCAGCCCCAGCATTTT.

There are a few counts of this clone. The rearrangement joins TRBV30 to TRBJ2-3; a possible D gene is TRBD1 (5 bases). The germline V gene encodes CDR1 GTSNPN and CDR2 SVGIG (reference sequence). Trimming took 2 bases from V and 0 from J, leaving 12 bases between them. The CDR3 totals 15 residues. The CDR3 loop reads CAWSLTVASTDTQYF. The CDR3 bases are TGTGCCTGGAGTCTGACAGTCGCTAGCACAGATACGCAGTATTTT.

The chain has TRBV24-1 and TRBJ1-2, with no clear D. Germline V CDR1 and CDR2: KGHDR, SFDVKD. Between the trimmed V and J ends, which lost 4 bases and 3 bases, there was a span of 5 bases. CDR3 length: 12 residues. CDR3 sequence: CATSERYYGYTF. For the CDR3, the DNA is TGTGCCACCAGTGAGAGATACTATGGCTACACCTTC.

The CDR3 coding sequence is TGTGCCAGCAGCTACCCCCGACAGGGGGGCTCCTACGAGCAGTACTTC. Protein sequence: CASSYPRQGGSYEQYF. The chain uses TRBV11-2 and TRBJ2-7; the match to TRBD1 covers 9 bases. The CDR3 contains 16 residues. The V gene end was trimmed by 4 bases and the J gene end by 0 bases; junction bases not matched to a gene: 7. Germline V gene sequence: CDR1 SGHAT, CDR2 FQNNGV.

This sequence joins TRBV10-3 and TRBJ1-2; 9 bases match TRBD1. The CDR3 covers 13 residues. Germline values: CDR1 ENHRY, CDR2 SYGVKD. Trimming took 6 bases from V and 4 from J; bases not matched to a gene: 3. The CDR3 DNA follows: TGTGCCATCAGCACAGGGGGCATCTATGGCTACACCTTC. This translates into CAISTGGIYGYTF.

The gene calls are TRBV7-2 and TRBJ1-1; TRBD1 aligns across 7 bases. V trimming: 2 bases; J trimming: 4 bases; junction bases outside the gene matches: 19. CDR3 length: 19 residues. Germline CDR1 is SGHTA and CDR2 is FQGNSA. The CDR3 spells CASSLRWPTGLVRATEAFF. In nucleotides, the CDR3 is TGTGCCAGCAGCTTAAGGTGGCCGACAGGGCTCGTTCGGGCCACTGAAGCTTTCTTT.